This TCR beta chain was captured by sequencing in a study of beta chain features in type 1 diabetes. At the level of the study: Healthy donors and patients showed comparable age, gender and cell yields. Study-level points and caveats: Moderately but significantly shorter TCRB CDR3s were found in Type 1 diabetes patients in all four CD4+ subsets. VDJ junctions from patients with type 1 diabetes contained fewer insertions and more deletions.

This clone turned up a few times. No antigen is known for it. Expressed TCRB transcripts were sequenced, since all the RNA that had been isolated was reverse transcribed. Using immunoSEQ multiplex PCR, the repertoire was profiled, and TCRdb retains in-frame clones only, with some absent. The sample records some 360,000 clones, 8.5% to 10% being singletons. V was clipped by 2 bases and J by 15 bases, with 20 bases between them. In germline, CDR1 is LGHNA, CDR2 YSLEER. This CDR3 comprises 14 residues. This chain links TRBV4-3 with TRBJ1-3; no firm D call. The source is a man younger than 40 with type 1 diabetes. Source material: central memory CD4+ T cells from blood. This CDR3 is CASSQSLDRPTEYF. DNA of the CDR3: TGCGCCAGCAGCCAAAGTTTGGACCGACCGACCGAATATTTT.